This TCR beta chain was recovered during a study of cytomegalovirus exposure and HLA in healthy donors. General study results and limits: According to a later analysis, most TCR beta chains associated with CMV appeared HLA-restricted.

13 Jbeta primers and 60 Vbeta primers were used for the PCR. Sequencing was performed with immunoSEQ multiplex PCR; in TCRdb, only in-frame clones are kept and a portion is missing. The data contain about 150,000 clones, roughly 80% of them singletons. With regard to this clone: Antigen: not known.

The sequence came from a man aged 25 to 40 in good health and CMV-seropositive. Sequenced sample: PBMCs.

DNA for the CDR3: TGCGCCAGCAGCTTGCCCCTAGCGGGAGGGCATGATGAGCAGTTCTTC. Its translation is CASSLPLAGGHDEQFF. The rearrangement links TRBV5-1 to TRBJ2-1; TRBD2 agrees at 12 bases. The CDR3 has 16 amino acids. Trimming took 1 base from V and 8 from J; bases not matched to a gene: 7. Germline loops: CDR1 SGHRS, CDR2 YFSETQ.